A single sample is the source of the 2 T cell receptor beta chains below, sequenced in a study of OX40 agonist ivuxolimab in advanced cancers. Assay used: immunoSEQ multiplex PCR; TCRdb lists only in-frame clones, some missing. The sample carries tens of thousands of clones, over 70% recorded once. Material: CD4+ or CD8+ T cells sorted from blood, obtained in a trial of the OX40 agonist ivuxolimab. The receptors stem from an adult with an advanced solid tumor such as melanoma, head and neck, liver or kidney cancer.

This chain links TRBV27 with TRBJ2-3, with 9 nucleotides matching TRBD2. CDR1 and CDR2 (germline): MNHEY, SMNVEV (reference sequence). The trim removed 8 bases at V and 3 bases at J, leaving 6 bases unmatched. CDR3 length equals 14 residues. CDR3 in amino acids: CASQSGGPTDTQYF. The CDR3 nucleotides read TGTGCCAGCCAGAGCGGGGGGCCGACAGATACGCAGTATTTT.

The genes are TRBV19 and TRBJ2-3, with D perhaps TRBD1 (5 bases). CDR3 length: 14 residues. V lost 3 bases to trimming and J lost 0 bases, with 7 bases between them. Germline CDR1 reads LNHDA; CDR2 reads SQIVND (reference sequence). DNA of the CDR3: TGTGCCAGTAGTATCCAGGGCAGCACAGATACGCAGTATTTT. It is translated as CASSIQGSTDTQYF. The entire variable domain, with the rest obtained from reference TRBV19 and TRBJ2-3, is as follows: DGGITQSPKYLFRKEGQNVTLSCEQNLNHDAMYWYRQDPGQGLRLIYYSQIVNDFQKGDIAEGYSVSREKKESFPLTVTSAQKNPTAFYLCASSIQGSTDTQYFGPGTRLTVL.